The 27 T cell receptor beta chains below were found in one sample sequenced in a study of shared clonotypes between healthy human individuals. Assay: immunoSEQ multiplex PCR; the TCRdb copy retains only in-frame clones and omits some. The sample has roughly 2 million clones, around 95% seen once; the top ten hold 0.13%. Specimen: naive CD4+ T cells sorted from blood. The subset is: CD45RA+ positively selected. Receptors were obtained from a man aged 18 to 30 in good health.

The chain joins TRBV6-6 to TRBJ1-4; 7 nucleotides agree with TRBD1. Germline V gives CDR1 MNHNY, CDR2 SVGAGI (reference sequence). V lost 6 bases to trimming and J lost 7 bases; unmatched junction nucleotides: 2. There are 12 residues in the CDR3. The CDR3 here is CASRQGFEKLFF. The CDR3, as DNA: TGTGCCAGCAGACAGGGGTTTGAAAAACTGTTTTTT.

This chain uses TRBV4-3 with TRBJ2-3; 11 nucleotides align to TRBD2. The CDR3 runs 17 residues. CDR1 is LGHNA, CDR2 YSLEER, per germline. J was trimmed by 0 bases and V by 3 bases; bases with no gene match: 5. The CDR3 region has the DNA TGCGCCAGCAGCCAGGGGACTAGCGGATCCAGCACAGATACGCAGTATTTT. Its protein product is CASSQGTSGSSTDTQYF.

The V and J genes are TRBV2 and TRBJ1-6; D perhaps matches TRBD1 (5 bases). This CDR3 spans 19 amino acids. Between the trimmed V and J ends, which lost 4 bases and 7 bases, there was a span of 26 bases. Germline V lookup: CDR1 SNHLY, CDR2 FYNNEI. This CDR3 is CASSGHSGTQGRINSPLHF. In DNA form, the CDR3 reads TGTGCCAGCAGTGGCCACAGCGGAACCCAGGGCAGAATCAATTCACCCCTCCACTTT.

The chain combines TRBV6-5 with TRBJ2-7; 7 nucleotides line up with TRBD2. V was pared by 8 bases and J by 0 bases, with 7 bases of the junction left unmatched. CDR1 is MNHEY and CDR2 is SVGAGI in the germline V gene. This CDR3 is built from 14 residues. CDR3 residues: CASGKGGSSYEQYF. CDR3 coding DNA: TGTGCCAGCGGGAAGGGCGGGAGCTCCTACGAGCAGTACTTC.

The J gene is TRBJ1-6, the V gene TRBV5-6; perhaps TRBD1 as D (5 bases). Germline loops: CDR1 SGHDT, CDR2 YYEEEE. This CDR3 contains 16 residues. Trimming left V 4 bases short and J 10 bases short, with 21 bases between. Here the CDR3 DNA reads TGTGCCAGCAGCCCTGTCGGCAGGGATCTTGGGTCACCCCTCCACTTT. The encoded protein is CASSPVGRDLGSPLHF. Complete variable domain (other parts from reference TRBV5-6 and TRBJ1-6): DAGVTQSPTHLIKTRGQQVTLRCSPKSGHDTVSWYQQALGQGPQFIFQYYEEEERQRGNFPDRFSGHQFPNYSSELNVNALLLGDSALYLCASSPVGRDLGSPLHFGNGTRLTVT.

The sample holds one count of this clone. The V gene is TRBV5-8, the J gene TRBJ1-4, with TRBD1 matching over 7 bases. V shed 4 bases and J 8 bases; nucleotides not matched to a gene: 8. Germline CDR1 reads SGHTS; CDR2 reads YDEGEE. The CDR3 is made up of 14 amino acids. The CDR3 spells CASSGGQRGEKLFF. The CDR3 DNA follows: TGTGCCAGCAGCGGGGGACAGCGGGGAGAAAAACTGTTTTTT.

V gene TRBV28 combines with J gene TRBJ2-7; no firm D call. Trimming shortened V by 6 bases and J by 3 bases, and 9 bases separated the two germline ends. CDR3 size: 12 residues. Germline V lookup: CDR1 MDHEN, CDR2 SYDVKM. The DNA of the CDR3 is TGTGCCAGCAGCCAAAACGACTACGAGCAGTACTTC. Protein: CASSQNDYEQYF. The entire variable domain, with the rest obtained from reference TRBV28 and TRBJ2-7, is as follows: DVKVTQSSRYLVKRTGEKVFLECVQDMDHENMFWYRQDPGLGLRLIYFSYDVKMKEKGDIPEGYSVSREKKERFSLILESASTNQTSMYLCASSQNDYEQYFGPGTRLTVT.

This CDR3 reads CASSFLSSDSPLHF. The CDR3 DNA sequence: TGTGCCAGTAGCTTCCTTTCCTCGGATTCACCCCTCCACTTT. The gene calls are TRBV19 and TRBJ1-6, with D uncertain. CDR3 length equals 14 residues. Trimming removed 6 bases from V and 8 bases from J, with 14 bases in between. Germline V gene sequence: CDR1 LNHDA, CDR2 SQIVND (reference sequence).

The V gene is TRBV7-2, the J gene TRBJ2-3, with 7 bases aligning to TRBD2. V lost 5 bases to trimming and J lost 4 bases; unmatched junction nucleotides: 9. Germline assignment: CDR1 SGHTA and CDR2 FQGNSA. The CDR3 spans 15 residues. The CDR3 DNA reads TGTGCCAGCAGCGTTAGCGGGTGGGGGGCAGATACGCAGTATTTT. Translating it yields CASSVSGWGADTQYF.

The gene calls are TRBV18 and TRBJ1-1; D remains unclear. Germline-derived CDR1 and CDR2 are KGHSH and LQKENI. V lost 2 bases, J lost 8 bases, and 12 bases lay in between. The CDR3 is 13 amino acids. This CDR3 is CASSPYSSTEAFF. CDR3 bases: TGTGCCAGCTCACCATACTCTTCGACAGAAGCTTTCTTT.

The chain joins TRBV19 to TRBJ2-7, with no clear D. Between the trimmed V and J ends, which lost 4 bases and 5 bases, there was a span of 15 bases. The germline gives CDR1 LNHDA, CDR2 SQIVND (reference sequence). The CDR3 loop spans 14 amino acids. DNA for the CDR3: TGTGCCAGTAGTAAGGTATCTTTAGCCCACGAGCAGTACTTC. It specifies CASSKVSLAHEQYF.

As concerns this clone: Other DNA sequences within the sample encode an identical CDR3. V usage is TRBV5-1 and J usage is TRBJ2-1; maybe TRBD2 (6 bases). Germline assignment: CDR1 SGHRS and CDR2 YFSETQ. The CDR3 loop spans 13 amino acids. V gave up 0 bases and J gave up 7 bases, with 8 bases separating them. The CDR3 DNA reads as TGCGCCAGCAGCTTGGAGGCGGGGAATGAGCAGTTCTTC. This sequence encodes CASSLEAGNEQFF.

This sequence joins TRBV14 and TRBJ2-3; 13 nucleotides line up with TRBD2. The CDR3 is 18 amino acids. The V gene's germline CDR1 is SGHDN and CDR2 FVKESK. V was pared by 0 bases and J by 2 bases, with 5 bases of the junction left unmatched. CDR3 protein: CASSQDRLAGGFTDTQYF. In DNA, the CDR3 is TGTGCCAGCAGCCAAGATCGACTAGCGGGGGGATTCACAGATACGCAGTATTTT.

This chain links TRBV5-1 with TRBJ1-2; TRBD1 is a possible D gene (5 bases). CDR1 is SGHRS, CDR2 YFSETQ, per germline. The V gene lost 4 bases and the J gene lost 2 bases, with 9 bases spanning the gap. CDR3 length: 13 amino acids. CDR3 coding DNA: TGCGCCAGCAGCGGGGACGGGAACTATGGCTACACCTTC. Its protein is CASSGDGNYGYTF.

The chain couples TRBV7-2 to TRBJ2-1, with 10 bases that match TRBD2. The germline CDR1 and CDR2 sequences are SGHTA and FQGNSA. CDR3 length: 16 amino acids. J lost 2 bases, V lost 5 bases, and 6 bases had no gene match. CDR3 DNA sequence: TGTGCCAGCAGCCCATGGACTAGCGGCCCCTACAATGAGCAGTTCTTC. Its translation: CASSPWTSGPYNEQFF.

V gene TRBV2 combines with J gene TRBJ1-2; no firm D call. The ends were cut back, 7 bases at V and 8 bases at J, with 20 bases in the middle. This CDR3 is 14 amino acids long. From germline, CDR1 is SNHLY and CDR2 FYNNEI. CDR3 nucleotides: TGTGCCAGCACTTATTTCTTGAGGGTAGAGGGCTACACCTTC. It specifies CASTYFLRVEGYTF.

The table lists this clone with a few counts. This rearrangement joins TRBV10-1 to TRBJ1-5; D may be TRBD1 (6 bases). Germline CDR1 reads WNHNN; CDR2 reads SYGVQD (reference sequence). Deletions cut 11 bases from V and 4 bases from J, with 15 bases between. The length of the CDR3 is 13 residues. The CDR3 nucleotides read TGCGCCTCGAGAGGGGGGGATAATCAGCCCCAGCATTTT. It yields the protein CASRGGDNQPQHF.

V usage is TRBV11-2 and J usage is TRBJ2-7; the match to TRBD2 covers 9 bases. Per the germline V gene, CDR1 is SGHAT and CDR2 is FQNNGV. This CDR3 region has 15 residues. Trimming cost V 5 bases and J 4 bases; bases outside gene matches: 9. The CDR3: CASSPRGSGGYEQYF. The CDR3 region has the DNA TGTGCCAGCAGCCCCCGTGGTAGCGGGGGTTACGAGCAGTACTTC.

This chain connects TRBV5-4 to TRBJ1-4; 8 bases line up with TRBD1. Germline V gene sequence: CDR1 SGHNT, CDR2 YYREEE (reference sequence). Trimming at V came to 3 bases and at J to 4 bases, leaving 2 bases not matched to a gene. The CDR3 length is 14 residues. The CDR3 region is CASSSGGVNEKLFF. DNA of the CDR3: TGTGCCAGCAGCTCAGGGGGCGTTAATGAAAAACTGTTTTTT.

The chain combines TRBV6-5 with TRBJ2-7; the D call may be TRBD1 or TRBD2 (7 bases each). V was shortened by 8 bases and J by 2 bases, with 16 bases between the two germline ends. Germline CDR1 is MNHEY and CDR2 is SVGAGI. The CDR3 is 14 amino acids. The CDR3 DNA reads as TGTGCCAGCGGGAGGGGGCCTTATACCTACGAGCAGTACTTC. Translated, it gives CASGRGPYTYEQYF.

The V and J genes are TRBV10-3 and TRBJ1-2, with D hard to call. This CDR3 comprises 14 residues. Germline V gene sequence: CDR1 ENHRY, CDR2 SYGVKD. V was clipped by 7 bases and J by 1 base, with 13 bases between them. The CDR3 coding sequence is TGTGCCATCAAGGGCGGGGAGGGTAACTATGGCTACACCTTC. Encoded protein: CAIKGGEGNYGYTF.

The rearrangement links TRBV5-6 to TRBJ2-2, with 10 bases lining up with TRBD1. Trimming took 7 bases from V and 6 from J; bases not matched to a gene: 6. Looked up from germline, CDR1 is SGHDT and CDR2 is YYEEEE. The CDR3 has 14 amino acids. This chain's CDR3 is CASSGGQGSGELFF. The CDR3 DNA reads as TGTGCCAGCTCTGGGGGACAGGGGTCCGGGGAGCTGTTTTTT.

The rearrangement links TRBV10-3 to TRBJ1-5; tentative D call: TRBD1 (6 bases). Between the trimmed V and J ends, which lost 0 bases and 0 bases, there was a span of 12 bases. Germline V gene sequence: CDR1 ENHRY, CDR2 SYGVKD. This CDR3 comprises 17 residues. The CDR3 bases are TGTGCCATCAGTGAGTCGGGGGGGGCTTATAGCAATCAGCCCCAGCATTTT. Translated, it gives CAISESGGAYSNQPQHF.

The J gene is TRBJ2-1, the V gene TRBV5-1, with 10 nucleotides matching TRBD1. There are 15 residues in the CDR3. Germline V gene data show CDR1 as SGHRS and CDR2 as YFSETQ. Germline trimming cut 4 bases from V and 2 bases from J; bases unmatched to any gene: 3. CDR3 nucleotide sequence: TGCGCCAGCAGCGTCGGACAGGGGGCCTACAATGAGCAGTTCTTC. Amino acid sequence: CASSVGQGAYNEQFF.

Notes on this clone: A much more abundant neighbour one base away suggests this may be a read error. The V gene is TRBV30, the J gene TRBJ1-3, with D uncertain. CDR3 length: 15 amino acids. V was pared by 5 bases and J by 3 bases, with 17 bases between. The germline V gene encodes CDR1 GTSNPN and CDR2 SVGIG (reference sequence). The CDR3 DNA follows: TGTGCCTGGGGTGAGTCCAGACGGAGTGGAAACACCATATATTTT. Its translation: CAWGESRRSGNTIYF. The variable domain in full, completed from reference TRBV30 and TRBJ1-3, reads SQTIHQWPATLVQPVGSPLSLECTVEGTSNPNLYWYRQAAGRGLQLLFYSVGIGQISSEVPQNLSASRPQDRQFILSSKKLLLSDSGFYLCAWGESRRSGNTIYFGEGSWLTVV.

The V call is TRBV5-4, the J call TRBJ1-3, with 7 bases that match TRBD1. This CDR3 spans 14 amino acids. Trimming removed 4 bases from V and 7 bases from J; junction bases left unmatched: 8. Germline V CDR1 and CDR2: SGHNT, YYREEE (reference sequence). CDR3 protein: CASSGRDSRNTIYF. CDR3 DNA sequence: TGTGCCAGCAGCGGCCGGGACAGTAGGAACACCATATATTTT.

This chain connects TRBV6-5 to TRBJ1-2; D unclear. This CDR3 comprises 14 residues. From germline, CDR1 is MNHEY and CDR2 SVGAGI. The V gene lost 0 bases and the J gene lost 12 bases, with 17 bases spanning the gap. Here the CDR3 DNA reads TGTGCCAGCAGTTACTCGAAGGGTTATCTCGAAAACACCTTC. Residues: CASSYSKGYLENTF.